This entry lists 18 T cell receptor beta chains sequenced from one sample in a study of vaccination effects on CD4 cells after COVID-19 (dated by TCRdb to between 2021 and 2023). Libraries were made using the immunoSEQ multiplex PCR assay. TCRdb retrieved this table from immuneACCESS and kept in-frame rearrangements only. Not all clones are present; in checked studies, unresolved V genes account for under half, and no reason is known for the remainder. This sample has 65,000 to 80,000 clones in its table, and more than 70% of those were observed once. The ten largest clones represent roughly 2% of the sample. After around 11 days of culture, CD4+ T cells were isolated with the EasySep CD4+ T cell isolation kit. Their target antigens are unknown. The sequenced sample was CD4+ T cells from PBMCs cultured without peptide, obtained before COVID-19 vaccination. These TCRs come from a human donor who received a COVID-19 vaccine.

The chain couples TRBV6-5 to TRBJ1-1; 10 positions match TRBD1. The germline gives CDR1 MNHEY, CDR2 SVGAGI. The length of the CDR3 is 13 residues. V was pared by 11 bases and J by 5 bases, with 8 bases of the junction left unmatched. The CDR3, as DNA: TGTGCCGGACGGGGACAGGGGATGACTGAAGCTTTCTTT. Translated: CAGRGQGMTEAFF.

The chain joins TRBV19 to TRBJ1-2, with D perhaps matching TRBD1 (6 bases). The CDR3 consists of 12 residues. V dropped 7 bases and J dropped 14 bases, with 20 bases sitting between them. CDR1 and CDR2 from the germline V gene are LNHDA and SQIVND (reference sequence). CDR3 loop: CASTRNPGHPTF. CDR3 sequence (DNA): TGTGCCAGTACCCGAAACCCGGGACATCCAACCTTC.

The genes are TRBV7-3 and TRBJ1-1; D gene uncertain. The germline V gene has CDR1 SGHTA and CDR2 FQGTGA. V was trimmed by 8 bases and J by 2 bases, leaving 12 bases between them. CDR3 length: 13 residues. As DNA, the CDR3 is TGTGCCAGCCGCTACACAGATAACACTGAAGCTTTCTTT. Protein: CASRYTDNTEAFF. The variable domain in full, completed from reference TRBV7-3 and TRBJ1-1, reads GAGVSQTPSNKVTEKGKYVELRCDPISGHTALYWYRQSLGQGPEFLIYFQGTGAADDSGLPNDRFFAVRPEGSVSTLKIQRTERGDSAVYLCASRYTDNTEAFFGQGTRLTVV.

This sequence joins TRBV28 and TRBJ1-5; no definite D call. Germline V CDR1 and CDR2: MDHEN, SYDVKM. V lost 9 bases to trimming and J lost 5 bases, with 8 bases between them. The CDR3 covers 11 residues. CDR3 sequence (DNA): TGTGCCAGTAAGCGGGATCAGCCCCAGCATTTT. As protein: CASKRDQPQHF.

This chain uses TRBV10-3 with TRBJ2-7; possibly TRBD1 for D (6 bases). The CDR3 runs to 13 residues. CDR1 and CDR2 (germline): ENHRY, SYGVKD. Trimming took 6 bases from V and 3 from J, leaving 12 bases between them. CDR3 sequence reads: CAIRSDSFYEQYV. CDR3 DNA: TGTGCCATCAGGTCGGACAGCTTCTACGAGCAGTACGTC.

This clone was detected a few times. The rearrangement uses TRBV18 and TRBJ2-1, with D possibly being TRBD1 (5 bases). The germline V and J ends were trimmed by 1 base and 6 bases, with 10 bases remaining between them. Per the germline V gene, CDR1 is KGHSH and CDR2 is LQKENI. The CDR3 covers 14 residues. The CDR3 here is CASSPLPRVNEQFF. The CDR3 region has the DNA TGTGCCAGCTCACCACTACCCAGGGTCAATGAGCAGTTCTTC.

This clone was observed a handful of times. The chain carries TRBV27 and TRBJ1-5; possibly TRBD1 for D (5 bases). The length of the CDR3 is 15 residues. Germline CDR1 reads MNHEY; CDR2 reads SMNVEV (reference sequence). Trimming stripped 6 bases from V and 5 bases from J, with 17 bases between. The chain's CDR3 is CASRRSGRGDQPQHF. The CDR3 nucleotides are TGTGCCAGCAGACGATCGGGGAGGGGAGATCAGCCCCAGCATTTT.

The chain has TRBV7-9 and TRBJ2-3; possible D gene TRBD2, 6 bases. The germline gives CDR1 SEHNR, CDR2 FQNEAQ (reference sequence). V lost 0 bases to trimming and J lost 8 bases, with 15 bases between them. The CDR3 runs 15 residues. In DNA, the CDR3 is TGTGCCAGCAGCTTAGCCGGGATCCGGGGGAGTACGCAGTATTTT. Encoded protein: CASSLAGIRGSTQYF.

The chain recombines TRBV6-5 with TRBJ1-4; possibly TRBD1 for D (6 bases). Deletions cut 7 bases from V and 6 bases from J, with 18 bases between. Germline CDR1 is MNHEY and CDR2 is SVGAGI. CDR3 length: 15 residues. The CDR3 DNA is TGTGCCAGCAAGGACTGGGGGGCTCCATATGAAAAACTGTTTTTT. Translated: CASKDWGAPYEKLFF.

V usage is TRBV3-1 (or the pseudogene TRBV3-2) and J usage is TRBJ1-1; 7 positions match TRBD1. V shed 4 bases, J shed 1 base, and the junction held 3 bases outside the gene matches. The CDR3 contains 14 residues. Germline V CDR1 and CDR2: LGHDT, YNNKEL (reference sequence). The CDR3 here is CASSRWTGNTEAFF. CDR3 nucleotide sequence: TGTGCCAGCAGCCGATGGACAGGGAACACTGAAGCTTTCTTT.

The genes are TRBV5-1 and TRBJ2-3; no clear D gene. V lost 0 bases, J lost 6 bases, and 5 bases lay in between. CDR1 SGHRS and CDR2 YFSETQ come from the germline V gene. The CDR3 is 12 residues long. CDR3 bases: TGCGCCAGCAGCTTGGAGAGTGATACGCAGTATTTT. Its protein product is CASSLESDTQYF.

There are a few counts of this clone. The J gene is TRBJ1-1, the V gene TRBV3-1 (or the pseudogene TRBV3-2); D unclear. The length of the CDR3 is 13 residues. Germline V gene data show CDR1 as LGHDT and CDR2 as YNNKEL (reference sequence). V was pared by 3 bases and J by 11 bases, with 16 bases between. CDR3 sequence reads: CASSQSQRRWAFF. CDR3 in DNA: TGTGCCAGCAGCCAGTCTCAGAGGCGTTGGGCTTTCTTT.

This clone showed up just a few times. The chain couples TRBV3-1 (or the pseudogene TRBV3-2) to TRBJ1-6, with TRBD1 matching 7 bases. J gave up 6 bases and V 7 bases, and 0 bases lay outside the gene matches. The germline V gene has CDR1 LGHDT and CDR2 YNNKEL (reference sequence). CDR3 length: 12 amino acids. As DNA, the CDR3 is TGTGCCAGCAACAGGGGTAATTCACCCCTCCACTTT. Protein: CASNRGNSPLHF.

The genes are TRBV5-1 and TRBJ1-1; D is undetermined. The CDR3 extends over 15 amino acids. Germline values: CDR1 SGHRS, CDR2 YFSETQ. The V end was cut by 1 base, the J end by 4 bases, with 14 bases between. DNA for the CDR3: TGCGCCAGCAGCTTGCTCGAGGGTTTGGGCACTGAAGCTTTCTTT. Translated: CASSLLEGLGTEAFF. The complete variable domain, with remaining parts taken from reference TRBV5-1 and TRBJ1-1, reads KAGVTQTPRYLIKTRGQQVTLSCSPISGHRSVSWYQQTPGQGLQFLFEYFSETQRNKGNFPGRFSGRQFSNSRSEMNVSTLELGDSALYLCASSLLEGLGTEAFFGQGTRLTVV.

The V and J genes are TRBV5-1 and TRBJ1-1; no reliable D call. CDR3 size: 14 residues. Germline loops: CDR1 SGHRS, CDR2 YFSETQ. V lost 5 bases and J lost 1, with 12 bases in between. CDR3 in DNA: TGCGCCAGCAGAGACGGGCCGGGGAACACTGAAGCTTTCTTT. Protein product: CASRDGPGNTEAFF. The full variable domain, with the rest looked up from reference TRBV5-1 and TRBJ1-1, is KAGVTQTPRYLIKTRGQQVTLSCSPISGHRSVSWYQQTPGQGLQFLFEYFSETQRNKGNFPGRFSGRQFSNSRSEMNVSTLELGDSALYLCASRDGPGNTEAFFGQGTRLTVV.

The chain carries TRBV25-1 and TRBJ2-3; D is uncertain. CDR1 MGHDK and CDR2 SYGVNS come from the germline V gene. V was clipped by 3 bases and J by 2 bases, with 12 bases between them. The CDR3 sequence is 15 residues long. CDR3 region: CASSDPIGLTDTQYF. The CDR3 coding sequence is TGTGCCAGCAGTGACCCTATAGGGCTCACAGATACGCAGTATTTT.

The genes are TRBV5-1 and TRBJ2-2, with 9 bases that match TRBD1. The CDR3 runs 14 residues. With 3 bases clipped from V and 4 bases from J, the junction kept 1 base outside the gene matches. Germline V gives CDR1 SGHRS, CDR2 YFSETQ. The CDR3 nucleotides are TGCGCCAGCAGCTCGGGACAGGGCACCGGGGAGCTGTTTTTT. Translation gives CASSSGQGTGELFF.

The rearrangement uses TRBV7-3 and TRBJ2-1, with a weak D call TRBD1 (5 bases). CDR3 length: 14 residues. CDR1 and CDR2 from the germline V gene are SGHTA and FQGTGA. The germline V and J ends were trimmed by 5 bases and 6 bases, with 14 bases remaining between them. CDR3 in amino acids: CASSVNTGTNEQFF. The CDR3 nucleotides read TGTGCCAGCAGCGTAAACACAGGCACCAATGAGCAGTTCTTC.